The 5 T cell receptor beta chains in this list originate from one sample, sequenced in a study of T-cell reconstitution after alpha-beta-depleted transplantation in children. As it was prepared, the TCRbeta library received unique molecular identifiers. MiXCR, applied by TCRdb to the PCR reads, yields one record per CDR3 protein. The sample comprises over 200,000 distinct CDR3 sequences, approximately 11% of which are singletons, and 28% rests with the top ten. The sample was PBMCs, taken before TCRalphabeta/CD19-depleted stem cell transplant. The receptors shown here come from a child younger than two with acute myeloid leukemia, due to receive a stem cell transplant.

Many counts were recorded for this clonotype. This sequence joins TRBV20-1 and TRBJ2-7; 8 nucleotides agree with TRBD2. Germline CDR1 reads DFQATT; CDR2 reads SNEGSKA (reference sequence). This CDR3 contains 13 residues. Trimming took 5 bases from V and 3 from J; bases not matched to a gene: 6. CDR3 loop: CSAPTSGLYEQYF. As DNA, the CDR3 is TGCAGTGCTCCCACTAGCGGCCTCTACGAGCAGTACTTC.

This chain uses TRBV5-4 with TRBJ2-3, with D unclear. The germline V gene encodes CDR1 SGHNT and CDR2 YYREEE (reference sequence). Trimming cost V 3 bases and J 2 bases, with 10 bases left between them. The CDR3 totals 14 residues. The CDR3 spells CASSSLGYTDTQYF. As DNA, the CDR3 is TGTGCCAGCAGCTCTCTTGGCTACACAGATACGCAGTATTTT. The whole variable domain, remainder taken from reference TRBV5-4 and TRBJ2-3, is ETGVTQSPTHLIKTRGQQVTLRCSSQSGHNTVSWYQQALGQGPQFIFQYYREEENGRGNFPPRFSGLQFPNYSSELNVNALELDDSALYLCASSSLGYTDTQYFGPGTRLTVL.

This clonotype was detected many times. The chain carries TRBV7-9 and TRBJ2-3; D is possibly TRBD1 (5 bases). The CDR3 is 13 amino acids. Germline V lookup: CDR1 SEHNR, CDR2 FQNEAQ (reference sequence). V shed 2 bases and J shed 7 bases, with 10 bases lying between them. Here the CDR3 DNA reads TGTGCCAGCAGCTTATTAGGGGAAAATACGCAGTATTTT. The encoded protein is CASSLLGENTQYF.

This clonotype was seen repeatedly, ten times or more. The V gene is TRBV4-2, the J gene TRBJ2-7, with TRBD2 matching 15 bases. The CDR3 length is 17 residues. Germline lookup yields CDR1 LGHNA and CDR2 YNFKEQ. Trimming took 3 bases from V and 2 from J; bases not matched to a gene: 5. CDR3 loop: CASSHLGLAGGTYEQYF. CDR3 DNA: TGTGCCAGCAGCCATCTTGGACTAGCGGGAGGGACCTACGAGCAGTACTTC.

This clonotype was observed many times. The chain couples TRBV5-6 to TRBJ2-2, with D tentatively TRBD1 or TRBD2 (5 bases each). The germline V and J ends were trimmed by 4 bases and 8 bases, with 15 bases remaining between them. Germline CDR1 SGHDT, CDR2 YYEEEE. This CDR3 comprises 14 residues. In nucleotides, the CDR3 is TGTGCCAGCAGCATCCGCTGGGGGAGAGGGGAGCTGTTTTTT. Protein: CASSIRWGRGELFF.